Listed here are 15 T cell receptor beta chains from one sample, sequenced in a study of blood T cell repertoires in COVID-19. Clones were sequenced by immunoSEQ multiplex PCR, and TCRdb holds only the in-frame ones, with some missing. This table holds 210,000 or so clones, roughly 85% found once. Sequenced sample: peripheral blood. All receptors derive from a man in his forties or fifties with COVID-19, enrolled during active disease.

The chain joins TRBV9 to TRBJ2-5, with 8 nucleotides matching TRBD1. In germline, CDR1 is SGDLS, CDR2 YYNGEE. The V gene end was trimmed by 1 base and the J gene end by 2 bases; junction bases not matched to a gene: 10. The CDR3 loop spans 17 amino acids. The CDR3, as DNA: TGTGCCAGCAGCGTAACTGACTGGACAGGGCCGCAAGAGACCCAGTACTTC. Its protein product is CASSVTDWTGPQETQYF.

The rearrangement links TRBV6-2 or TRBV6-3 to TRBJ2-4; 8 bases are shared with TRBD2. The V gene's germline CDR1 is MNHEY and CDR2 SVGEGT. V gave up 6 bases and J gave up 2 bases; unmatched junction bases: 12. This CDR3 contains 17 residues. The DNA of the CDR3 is TGTGCCAGCAGCCCTCCTTCGGGGGGGCCTTCCAAAAACATTCAGTACTTC. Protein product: CASSPPSGGPSKNIQYF.

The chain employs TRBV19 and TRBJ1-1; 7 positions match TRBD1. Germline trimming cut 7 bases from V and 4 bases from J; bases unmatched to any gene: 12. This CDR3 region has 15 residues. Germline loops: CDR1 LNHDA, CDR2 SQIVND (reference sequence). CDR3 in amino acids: CASIPATGLSTEAFF. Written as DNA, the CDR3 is TGTGCCAGTATCCCGGCGACAGGGCTAAGCACTGAAGCTTTCTTT. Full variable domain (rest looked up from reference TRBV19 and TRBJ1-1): DGGITQSPKYLFRKEGQNVTLSCEQNLNHDAMYWYRQDPGQGLRLIYYSQIVNDFQKGDIAEGYSVSREKKESFPLTVTSAQKNPTAFYLCASIPATGLSTEAFFGQGTRLTVV.

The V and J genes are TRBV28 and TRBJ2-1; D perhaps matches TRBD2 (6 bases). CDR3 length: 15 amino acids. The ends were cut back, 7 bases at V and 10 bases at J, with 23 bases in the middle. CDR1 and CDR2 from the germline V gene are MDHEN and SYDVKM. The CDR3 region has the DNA TGTGCCAGCACCGCCGCTCGGGACTGGGTTCGCGAGCAGTTCTTC. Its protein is CASTAARDWVREQFF.

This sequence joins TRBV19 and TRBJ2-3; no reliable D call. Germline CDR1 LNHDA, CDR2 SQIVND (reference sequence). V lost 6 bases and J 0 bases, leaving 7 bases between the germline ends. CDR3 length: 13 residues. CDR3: CASRGPSTDTQYF. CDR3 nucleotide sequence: TGTGCCAGTAGGGGCCCGAGCACAGATACGCAGTATTTT.

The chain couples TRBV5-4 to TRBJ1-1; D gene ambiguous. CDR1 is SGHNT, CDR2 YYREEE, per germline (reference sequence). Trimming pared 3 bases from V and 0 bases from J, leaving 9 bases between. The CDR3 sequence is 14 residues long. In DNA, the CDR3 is TGTGCCAGCAGCTCGGAGAGGGTGAACACTGAAGCTTTCTTT. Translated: CASSSERVNTEAFF.

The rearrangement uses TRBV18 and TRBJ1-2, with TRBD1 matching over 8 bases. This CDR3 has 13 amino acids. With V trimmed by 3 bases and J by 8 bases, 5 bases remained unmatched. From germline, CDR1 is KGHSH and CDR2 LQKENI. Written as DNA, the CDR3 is TGTGCCAGCTCACCCCAGGGGGCTGAGGGCTACACCTTC. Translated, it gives CASSPQGAEGYTF.

CDR3 in DNA: TGTGCCAGCAGCCAAGATCACTTAATGAGGTATGGCTACACCTTC. It translates to CASSQDHLMRYGYTF. The chain combines TRBV4-2 with TRBJ1-2; no definite D call. Trimming took off 0 bases at V and 5 bases at J, with 13 bases between the two ends. This CDR3 is built from 15 residues. CDR1 is LGHNA and CDR2 is YNFKEQ in the germline V gene.

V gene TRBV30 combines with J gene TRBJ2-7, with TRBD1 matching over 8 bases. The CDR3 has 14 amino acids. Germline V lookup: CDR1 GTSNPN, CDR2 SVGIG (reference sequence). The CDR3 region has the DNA TGTGCTCGGAGTGAAACAGGGGGGCCCTACGAGCAGTACTTC. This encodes CARSETGGPYEQYF.

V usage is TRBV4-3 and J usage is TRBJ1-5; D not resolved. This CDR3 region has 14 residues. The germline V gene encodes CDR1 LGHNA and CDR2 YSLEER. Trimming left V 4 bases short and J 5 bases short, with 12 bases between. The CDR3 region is CASSPRGGHQPQHF. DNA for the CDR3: TGCGCCAGCAGCCCCCGGGGAGGGCATCAGCCCCAGCATTTT.

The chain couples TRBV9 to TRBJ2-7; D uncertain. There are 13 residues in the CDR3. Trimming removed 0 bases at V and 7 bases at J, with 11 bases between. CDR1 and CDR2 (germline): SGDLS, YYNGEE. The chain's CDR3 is CASSVDPAGEQYF. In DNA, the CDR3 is TGTGCCAGCAGCGTAGATCCAGCCGGGGAGCAGTACTTC.

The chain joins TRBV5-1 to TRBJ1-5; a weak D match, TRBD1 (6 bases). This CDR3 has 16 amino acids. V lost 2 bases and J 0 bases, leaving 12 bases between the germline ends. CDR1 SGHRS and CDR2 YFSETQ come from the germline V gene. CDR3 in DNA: TGCGCCAGCAGCTTTACAGGGTCCCTTAGCAATCAGCCCCAGCATTTT. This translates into CASSFTGSLSNQPQHF.

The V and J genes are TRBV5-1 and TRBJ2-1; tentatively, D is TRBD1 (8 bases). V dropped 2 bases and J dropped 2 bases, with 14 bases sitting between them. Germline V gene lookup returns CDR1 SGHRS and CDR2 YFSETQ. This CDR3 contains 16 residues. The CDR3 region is CASSFGQGGAYNEQFF. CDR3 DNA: TGCGCCAGCAGCTTTGGACAGGGAGGGGCCTACAATGAGCAGTTCTTC. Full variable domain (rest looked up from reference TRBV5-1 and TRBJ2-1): KAGVTQTPRYLIKTRGQQVTLSCSPISGHRSVSWYQQTPGQGLQFLFEYFSETQRNKGNFPGRFSGRQFSNSRSEMNVSTLELGDSALYLCASSFGQGGAYNEQFFGPGTRLTVL.

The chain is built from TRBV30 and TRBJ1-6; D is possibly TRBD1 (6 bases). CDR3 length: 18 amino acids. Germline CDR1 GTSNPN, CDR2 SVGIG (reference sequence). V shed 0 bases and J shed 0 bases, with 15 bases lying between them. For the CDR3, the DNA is TGTGCCTGGAGTGTACAGGGCAAACTAAGCTCCTATAATTCACCCCTCCACTTT. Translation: CAWSVQGKLSSYNSPLHF.

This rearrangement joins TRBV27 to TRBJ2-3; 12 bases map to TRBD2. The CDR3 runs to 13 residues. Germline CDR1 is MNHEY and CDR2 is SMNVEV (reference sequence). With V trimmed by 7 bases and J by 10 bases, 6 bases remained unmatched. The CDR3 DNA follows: TGTGCCAGCACGGGACTAGCGGGCCTTCCGCAGTATTTT. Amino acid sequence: CASTGLAGLPQYF.